The sequence of this T cell receptor beta chain was determined in a study of control samples from healthy donors and cancer patients. Only in-frame clones appear in the TCRdb table, and some are missing; sequencing was by immunoSEQ multiplex PCR. The sample yields about 140,000 clones, about nine tenths seen once. The ends were cut back, 2 bases at V and 2 bases at J, with 5 bases in the middle. Germline-derived CDR1 and CDR2 are KGHDR and SFDVKD. This CDR3 spans 13 amino acids. The chain combines TRBV24-1 with TRBJ1-2; D ambiguous. The sequenced sample consisted of blood. This clonotype originated in a man aged 25 to 45 in good health. The CDR3 protein is CATSDSANYGYTF. CDR3 DNA: TGTGCCACCAGTGATTCTGCAAACTATGGCTACACCTTC.